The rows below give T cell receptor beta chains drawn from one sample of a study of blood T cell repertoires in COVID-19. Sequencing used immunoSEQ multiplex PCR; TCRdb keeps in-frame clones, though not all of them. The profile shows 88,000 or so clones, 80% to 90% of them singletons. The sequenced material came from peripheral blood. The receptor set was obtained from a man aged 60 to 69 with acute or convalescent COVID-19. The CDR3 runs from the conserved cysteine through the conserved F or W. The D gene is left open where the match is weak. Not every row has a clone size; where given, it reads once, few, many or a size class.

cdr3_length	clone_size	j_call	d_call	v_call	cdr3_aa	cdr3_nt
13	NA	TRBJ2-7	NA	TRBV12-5	CASEKQGIHEQYF	TGTGCTAGTGAGAAACAGGGAATCCACGAGCAGTACTTC
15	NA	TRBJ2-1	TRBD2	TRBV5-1	CASSEVAGAHNEQFF	TGCGCCAGCAGCGAAGTAGCGGGAGCCCACAATGAGCAGTTCTTC
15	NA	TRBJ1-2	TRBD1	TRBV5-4	CASSGPGQLPGGYTF	TGTGCCAGCAGCGGGCCGGGACAGCTACCAGGAGGCTACACCTTC
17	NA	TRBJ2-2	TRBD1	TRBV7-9	CASSSLQGEGITGELFF	TGTGCCAGCAGCTCCTTACAGGGGGAAGGAATCACCGGGGAGCTGTTTTTT
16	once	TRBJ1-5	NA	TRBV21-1	CASSKGQGGGNQPQHF	TGTGCCAGCAGCAAAGGACAGGGAGGAGGAAATCAGCCCCAGCATTTT
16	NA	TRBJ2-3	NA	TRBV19	CASSIGAAQITDTQYF	TGTGCCAGTAGTATTGGGGCCGCCCAAATCACAGATACGCAGTATTTT
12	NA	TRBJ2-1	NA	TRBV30	CAWSRVGRSQFF	TGTGCCTGGAGTCGGGTCGGGAGATCGCAGTTCTTC
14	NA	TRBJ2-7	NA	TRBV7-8	CASSLRDLNYEQYF	TGTGCCAGCAGCTTACGGGATTTGAACTACGAGCAGTACTTC
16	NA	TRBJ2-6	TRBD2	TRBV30	CAFETSGGAGANVLTF	TGTGCCTTTGAGACTAGCGGGGGAGCCGGGGCCAACGTCCTGACTTTC
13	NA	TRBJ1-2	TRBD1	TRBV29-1	CSSRTGGEYGYTF	TGCAGCAGCAGGACAGGGGGCGAATATGGCTACACCTTC
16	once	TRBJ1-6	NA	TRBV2	CASSLTRTENNSPLHF	TGTGCCAGCAGTCTAACCCGGACAGAAAATAATTCACCCCTCCACTTT
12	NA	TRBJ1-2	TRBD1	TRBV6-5	CASKDRGPGYTF	TGTGCCAGCAAAGACAGGGGGCCTGGCTACACCTTC
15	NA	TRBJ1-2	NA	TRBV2	CASSAQTGQNYGYTF	TGTGCCAGCAGTGCCCAGACAGGCCAAAACTATGGCTACACCTTC
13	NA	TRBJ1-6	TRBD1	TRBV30	CAWTGGEGSPLHF	TGTGCCTGGACAGGGGGCGAAGGATCACCCCTCCACTTT
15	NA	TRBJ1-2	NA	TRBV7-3	CASSLDGRNNYGYTF	TGTGCCAGCAGCTTAGACGGGAGAAATAACTATGGCTACACCTTC
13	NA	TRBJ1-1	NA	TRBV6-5	CASSYRGGTEAFF	TGTGCCAGCAGTTATCGGGGAGGGACTGAAGCTTTCTTT
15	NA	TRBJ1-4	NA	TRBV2	CASNQDKATNEKLFF	TGTGCCAGCAACCAAGACAAAGCAACTAATGAAAAACTGTTTTTT
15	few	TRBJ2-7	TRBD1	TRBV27	CASSSPGQGMREQYF	TGTGCCAGCAGTTCGCCGGGACAGGGAATGCGAGAGCAGTACTTC
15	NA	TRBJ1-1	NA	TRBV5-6	CASSHVRGMNTEAFF	TGTGCCAGCAGCCACGTTAGGGGGATGAACACTGAAGCTTTCTTT
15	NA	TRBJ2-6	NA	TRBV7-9	CASSPRGSGANVLTF	TGTGCCAGCAGCCCACGGGGCTCTGGGGCCAACGTCCTGACTTTC
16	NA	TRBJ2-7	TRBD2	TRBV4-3	CASSQGLAGASYEQYF	TGCGCCAGCAGCCAAGGTCTAGCGGGGGCCTCCTACGAGCAGTACTTC
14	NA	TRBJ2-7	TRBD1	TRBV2	CASSGDRGSVEQYF	TGTGCCAGCAGTGGGGACAGGGGGTCGGTCGAGCAGTACTTC
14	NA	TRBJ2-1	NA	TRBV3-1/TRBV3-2	CASSQGTGGVPQFF	TGTGCCAGCAGCCAAGGCACAGGGGGGGTCCCACAGTTCTTC
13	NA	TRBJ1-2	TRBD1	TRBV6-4	CASRTTGDPRYTF	TGTGCCAGCAGAACGACAGGGGACCCACGCTACACCTTC
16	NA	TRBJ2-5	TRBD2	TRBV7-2	CASSSGLAGVQETQYF	TGTGCCAGCAGCTCCGGACTAGCGGGAGTCCAAGAGACCCAGTACTTC
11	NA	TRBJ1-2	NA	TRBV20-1	CSARVEGGYTF	TGCAGTGCTAGAGTAGAGGGAGGCTACACCTTC
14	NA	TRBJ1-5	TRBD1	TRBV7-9	CASSRDRGDQPQHF	TGTGCCAGCAGCCGGGACAGGGGAGATCAGCCCCAGCATTTT
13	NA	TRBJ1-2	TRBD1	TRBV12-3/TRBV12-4	CASSTGDRYGYTF	TGTGCCAGCAGCACCGGGGACAGATATGGCTACACCTTC
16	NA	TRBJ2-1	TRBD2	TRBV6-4	CASSDTLAGVGNEQFF	TGTGCCAGCAGTGACACCCTAGCGGGAGTGGGGAATGAGCAGTTCTTC
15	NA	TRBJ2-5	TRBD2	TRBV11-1	CASSAVSGNQETQYF	TGTGCCAGCAGCGCAGTTAGCGGGAACCAAGAGACCCAGTACTTC
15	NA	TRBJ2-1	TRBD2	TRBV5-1	CASSATSAKSNEQFF	TGCGCCAGCAGCGCCACTAGCGCAAAGAGCAATGAGCAGTTCTTC
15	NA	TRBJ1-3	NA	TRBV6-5	CASRKEGGRGNTIYF	TGTGCCAGCAGAAAAGAAGGGGGACGAGGAAACACCATATATTTT
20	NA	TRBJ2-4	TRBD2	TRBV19	CASSIQWRLAGGGAKNIQYF	TGTGCCAGTAGTATTCAGTGGAGACTAGCGGGAGGTGGAGCCAAAAACATTCAGTACTTC
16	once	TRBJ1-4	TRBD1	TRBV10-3	CAISDKGASTNEKLFF	TGTGCCATCAGTGACAAGGGGGCGTCGACTAATGAAAAACTGTTTTTT